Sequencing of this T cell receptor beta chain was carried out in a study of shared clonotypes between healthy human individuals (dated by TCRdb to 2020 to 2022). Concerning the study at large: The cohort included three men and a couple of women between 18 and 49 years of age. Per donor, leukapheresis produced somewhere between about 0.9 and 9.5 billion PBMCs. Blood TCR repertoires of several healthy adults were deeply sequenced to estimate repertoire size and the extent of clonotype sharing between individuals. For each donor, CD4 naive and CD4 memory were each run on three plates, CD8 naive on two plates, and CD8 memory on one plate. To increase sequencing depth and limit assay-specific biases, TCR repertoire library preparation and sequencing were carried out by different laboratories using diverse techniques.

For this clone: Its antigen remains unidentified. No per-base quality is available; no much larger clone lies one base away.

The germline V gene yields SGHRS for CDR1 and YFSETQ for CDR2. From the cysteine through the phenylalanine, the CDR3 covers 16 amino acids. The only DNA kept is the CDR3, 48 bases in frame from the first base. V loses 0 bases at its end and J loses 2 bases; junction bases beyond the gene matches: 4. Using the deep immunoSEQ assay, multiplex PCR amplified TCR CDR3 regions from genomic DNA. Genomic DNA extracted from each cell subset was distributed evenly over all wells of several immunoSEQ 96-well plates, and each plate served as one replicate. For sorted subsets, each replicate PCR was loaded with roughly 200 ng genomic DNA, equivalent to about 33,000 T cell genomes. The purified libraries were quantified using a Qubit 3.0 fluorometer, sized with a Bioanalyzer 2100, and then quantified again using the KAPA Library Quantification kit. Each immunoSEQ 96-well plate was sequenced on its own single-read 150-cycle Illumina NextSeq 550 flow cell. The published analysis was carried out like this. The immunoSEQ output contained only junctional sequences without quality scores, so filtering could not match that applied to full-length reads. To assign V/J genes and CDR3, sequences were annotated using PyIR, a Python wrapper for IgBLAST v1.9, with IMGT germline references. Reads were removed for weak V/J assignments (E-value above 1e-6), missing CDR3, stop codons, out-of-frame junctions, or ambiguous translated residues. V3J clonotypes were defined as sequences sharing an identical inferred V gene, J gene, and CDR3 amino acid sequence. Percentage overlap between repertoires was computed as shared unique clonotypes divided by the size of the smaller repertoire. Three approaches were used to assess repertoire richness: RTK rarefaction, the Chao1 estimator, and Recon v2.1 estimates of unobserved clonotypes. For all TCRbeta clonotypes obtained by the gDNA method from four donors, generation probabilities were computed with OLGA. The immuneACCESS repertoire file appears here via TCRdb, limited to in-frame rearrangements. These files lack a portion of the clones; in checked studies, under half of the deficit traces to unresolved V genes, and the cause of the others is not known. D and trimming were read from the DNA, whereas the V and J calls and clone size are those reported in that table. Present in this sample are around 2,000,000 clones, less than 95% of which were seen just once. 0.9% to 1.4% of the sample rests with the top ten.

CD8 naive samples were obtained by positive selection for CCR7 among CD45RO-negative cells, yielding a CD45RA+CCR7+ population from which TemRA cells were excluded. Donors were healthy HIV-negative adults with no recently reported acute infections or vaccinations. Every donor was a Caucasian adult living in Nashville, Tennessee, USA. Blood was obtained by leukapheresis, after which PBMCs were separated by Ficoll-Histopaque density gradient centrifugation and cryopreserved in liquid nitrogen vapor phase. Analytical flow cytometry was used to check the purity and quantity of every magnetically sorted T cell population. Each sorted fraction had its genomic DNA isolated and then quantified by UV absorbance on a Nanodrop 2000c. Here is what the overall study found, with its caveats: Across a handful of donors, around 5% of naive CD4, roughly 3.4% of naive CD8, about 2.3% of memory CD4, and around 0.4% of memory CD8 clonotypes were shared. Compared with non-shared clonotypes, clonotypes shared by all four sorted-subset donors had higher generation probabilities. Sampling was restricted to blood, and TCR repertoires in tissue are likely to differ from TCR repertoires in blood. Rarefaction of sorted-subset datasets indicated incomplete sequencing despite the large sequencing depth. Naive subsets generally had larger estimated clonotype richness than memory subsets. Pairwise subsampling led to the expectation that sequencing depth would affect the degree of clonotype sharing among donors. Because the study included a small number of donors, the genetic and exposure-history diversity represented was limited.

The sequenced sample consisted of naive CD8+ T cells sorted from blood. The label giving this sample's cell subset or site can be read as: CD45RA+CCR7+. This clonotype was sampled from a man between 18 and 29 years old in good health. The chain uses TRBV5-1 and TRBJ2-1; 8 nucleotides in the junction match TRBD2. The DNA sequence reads TGCGCCAGCAGCTTGGAGGCGGGGGGCACCTACAATGAGCAGTTCTTC. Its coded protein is CASSLEAGGTYNEQFF.